This T cell receptor beta chain was sequenced for a study of CD8 T cells in ankylosing spondylitis. TCRdb reanalysed the 5' RACE reads using MiXCR and keeps one entry per CDR3 protein. The sample holds roughly 120,000 distinct CDR3 sequences, about 13% seen once. Study-wide points: What seemed typical of ankylosing spondylitis blood was a TCR beta motif built from several highly homologous variants.

In regard to this clonotype: Its antigen is currently unknown. This may be a read error, as it is one base from a much larger clone. Because it lacks the conserved phenylalanine or tryptophan at the end, this CDR3 is likely a read error.

The CDR3 sequence is 13 residues long. V lost 8 bases to trimming and J lost 1 base, with 12 bases between them. Germline V lookup: CDR1 ENHRY, CDR2 SYGVKD. Sequencing was carried out using blood, either unsorted or a sorted T cell fraction (not recorded which). This TCR came from a female donor with ankylosing spondylitis or in good health (not recorded which). V and J are TRBV10-3 and TRBJ2-7; weak D call: TRBD2 (5 bases). CDR3 residues: CAIRGYGSYEQYL. The CDR3 DNA follows: TGTGCCATCCGGGGTTACGGTTCCTACGAGCAGTACTTG.